These 20 T cell receptor beta chains originate from one sample sequenced in a study of response to subunit inactivated influenza vaccine. TCRdb re-called the RT-PCR reads with MiXCR, one entry per CDR3 protein. This table has about 780,000 distinct CDR3 sequences, roughly 18% appearing once. Here the sequenced sample was PBMCs from blood, taken 5 to 6 days after vaccination. These receptor sequences come from a man aged 50 to 60 who received an inactivated influenza vaccine.

This clonotype was seen a few times. The gene calls are TRBV11-2 and TRBJ2-7, with a possible D match to TRBD1 (7 bases). This CDR3 comprises 14 residues. The germline V gene encodes CDR1 SGHAT and CDR2 FQNNGV. V was trimmed by 3 bases and J by 4 bases, leaving 13 bases between them. The CDR3 sequence: CASSFMTGRYEQYF. CDR3 bases: TGTGCCAGCAGCTTTATGACAGGGAGGTACGAGCAGTACTTC.

The gene calls are TRBV7-9 and TRBJ2-2; D gene uncertain. The CDR3 spans 16 residues. Germline V gene lookup returns CDR1 SEHNR and CDR2 FQNEAQ (reference sequence). With 7 bases removed from V and 5 bases from J, the gap between germline ends came to 20 bases. CDR3 coding DNA: TGTGCCAGCACCAAATGGGGTGATCGTGCGACCGGGGAGCTGTTTTTT. This translates into CASTKWGDRATGELFF.

The DNA for the CDR3 is TGTGCCAGCAGTTTAGCGCGGTACACAGATACGCAGTATTTT. As protein: CASSLARYTDTQYF. The chain joins TRBV12-3 or TRBV12-4 to TRBJ2-3; D is ambiguous. This CDR3 is built from 14 residues. V gave up 0 bases and J gave up 2 bases, with 6 bases separating them.

The J gene is TRBJ2-2, the V gene TRBV20-1, with 10 bases aligning to TRBD2. The J segment lost 5 bases and the V segment lost 1 base, leaving 7 bases of the junction unmatched. The CDR3 extends over 16 amino acids. The V gene's germline CDR1 is DFQATT and CDR2 SNEGSKA (reference sequence). The CDR3 spells CSARVPGTSVTGELFF. CDR3 nucleotides: TGCAGTGCTAGAGTCCCCGGGACTAGCGTTACCGGGGAGCTGTTTTTT.

The genes are TRBV29-1 and TRBJ1-2; D uncertain. The CDR3 has 11 residues. Germline CDR1 SQVTM, CDR2 ANQGSEA. Deletions cut 4 bases from V and 6 bases from J, with 9 bases between. CDR3 amino acids: CSVGRAHGYTF. CDR3 coding DNA: TGCAGCGTTGGTAGGGCACATGGCTACACCTTC.

This chain joins TRBV5-1 and TRBJ1-4, with D possibly being TRBD1 (6 bases). The V end lost 0 bases, the J end lost 10 bases, and 16 bases lay between the germline ends. Germline V lookup: CDR1 SGHRS, CDR2 YFSETQ. The CDR3 has 15 residues. The CDR3: CASSLEGEAGRKLFF. CDR3 in DNA: TGCGCCAGCAGCTTGGAGGGGGAGGCCGGGAGAAAACTGTTTTTT.

This clonotype was detected only a few times. The chain is built from TRBV7-8 and TRBJ1-6; the D is unclear. Germline V gives CDR1 SGHVS, CDR2 FQNEAQ. Trimming removed 5 bases at V and 4 bases at J, with 9 bases between. The CDR3 contains 14 residues. The CDR3 DNA sequence: TGTGCCAGCAGCCGGGCCTCGTATAATTCACCCCTCCACTTT. It translates to CASSRASYNSPLHF. Variable domain in full (rest from reference TRBV7-8 and TRBJ1-6): GAGVSQSPRYKVAKRGQDVALRCDPISGHVSLFWYQQALGQGPEFLTYFQNEAQLDKSGLPSDRFFAERPEGSVSTLKIQRTQQEDSAVYLCASSRASYNSPLHFGNGTRLTVT.

The chain is built from TRBV28 and TRBJ2-6; D assignment may be TRBD1 or TRBD2 (5 bases each). Between the trimmed V and J ends, which lost 10 bases and 6 bases, there was a span of 13 bases. Germline values: CDR1 MDHEN, CDR2 SYDVKM. The CDR3 loop spans 13 amino acids. CDR3 loop: CATLGVLANVLTF. CDR3 nucleotides: TGTGCCACCCTGGGGGTGTTGGCCAACGTCCTGACTTTC.

The chain carries TRBV7-9 and TRBJ1-2; no clear D gene. The CDR3 loop spans 13 amino acids. Germline CDR1 SEHNR, CDR2 FQNEAQ (reference sequence). Trimming left V 1 base short and J 1 base short, with 4 bases between. CDR3 bases: TGTGCCAGCAGCTTAGGGTTTAACTATGGCTACACCTTC. This sequence encodes CASSLGFNYGYTF.

The chain uses TRBV4-2 and TRBJ2-7; 7 positions agree with TRBD1. Losses at the gene ends were 0 bases for V and 2 bases for J; bases not matched to a gene: 4. Germline V gene lookup returns CDR1 LGHNA and CDR2 YNFKEQ. The CDR3 spans 15 residues. CDR3 in DNA: TGTGCCAGCAGCCAAGATCGGGGACAGCCCTACGAGCAGTACTTC. Its protein product is CASSQDRGQPYEQYF.

V and J are TRBV9 and TRBJ1-6; no firm D call. The CDR3 loop spans 15 amino acids. The germline V and J ends were trimmed by 0 bases and 8 bases, with 12 bases remaining between them. Germline V lookup: CDR1 SGDLS, CDR2 YYNGEE. CDR3 DNA sequence: TGTGCCAGCAGCGTAGGCCCAAGTGCGGATTCACCCCTCCACTTT. Translation: CASSVGPSADSPLHF.

This clonotype was seen at least ten times. This chain uses TRBV5-1 with TRBJ2-1, with TRBD1 identical over 8 bases. The CDR3 totals 15 residues. J was trimmed by 7 bases and V by 0 bases; bases with no gene match: 6. From germline, CDR1 is SGHRS and CDR2 YFSETQ. The CDR3 sequence is CASSLAGGVGNEQFF. The CDR3 bases are TGCGCCAGCAGCTTGGCAGGGGGCGTGGGGAATGAGCAGTTCTTC.

The chain recombines TRBV7-9 with TRBJ2-1; weak D call: TRBD2 (6 bases). The CDR3 consists of 16 residues. Germline-derived CDR1 and CDR2 are SEHNR and FQNEAQ (reference sequence). Deletions cut 5 bases from V and 8 bases from J, with 22 bases between. CDR3 coding DNA: TGTGCCAGCAGCCCCCTCCCCCGGACCGGGAGCCATGAGCAGTTCTTC. This encodes CASSPLPRTGSHEQFF.

The rearrangement uses TRBV24-1 and TRBJ1-1; D not certain. Per the germline V gene, CDR1 is KGHDR and CDR2 is SFDVKD. Deletions cut 2 bases from V and 3 bases from J, with 9 bases between. The CDR3 runs 14 residues. CDR3 residues: CATSDSRRYTEAFF. DNA of the CDR3: TGTGCCACCAGTGATTCACGACGGTACACTGAAGCTTTCTTT.

The table lists this clonotype with a few counts. The V gene is TRBV5-1, the J gene TRBJ2-7; 8 positions match TRBD1. The germline V gene encodes CDR1 SGHRS and CDR2 YFSETQ. This CDR3 comprises 17 residues. With V trimmed by 2 bases and J by 0 bases, 10 bases remained unmatched. CDR3 sequence reads: CASSLLRPGQVSYEQYF. For the CDR3, the DNA is TGCGCCAGCAGCTTACTCCGACCGGGACAGGTCTCCTACGAGCAGTACTTC.

In its sample, this clonotype was seen many times. V gene TRBV20-1 combines with J gene TRBJ2-1; 8 bases agree with TRBD2. Trimming cost V 4 bases and J 6 bases; bases outside gene matches: 5. This CDR3 is 13 amino acids long. CDR1 and CDR2 from the germline V gene are DFQATT and SNEGSKA (reference sequence). The CDR3 spells CSANREGRNEQFF. For the CDR3, the DNA is TGCAGTGCTAACCGGGAGGGCCGCAATGAGCAGTTCTTC.

The genes are TRBV28 and TRBJ2-3; 16 positions match TRBD2. This CDR3 has 20 residues. The junction had 15 bases not matched to a gene; V was cut back by 3 bases and J by 6 bases. Germline V gene data show CDR1 as MDHEN and CDR2 as SYDVKM. The CDR3 DNA reads TGTGCCAGCAGTTTCCCAGGGACTAGCGGGAGGGCCTCAGCGTTGGATACGCAGTATTTT. Protein sequence: CASSFPGTSGRASALDTQYF.

The chain links TRBV5-1 to TRBJ2-3, with D possibly being TRBD2 (6 bases). Trimming took off 6 bases at V and 4 bases at J, with 21 bases between the two ends. This CDR3 contains 16 residues. Germline V gene lookup returns CDR1 SGHRS and CDR2 YFSETQ. CDR3 sequence (DNA): TGCGCCAGCACCCGCTCGACGGGAGAGGTGGCAGATACGCAGTATTTT. Residues: CASTRSTGEVADTQYF.

The chain has TRBV6-1 and TRBJ2-3; 12 bases agree with TRBD2. This CDR3 is 14 amino acids long. Germline lookup yields CDR1 MNHNS and CDR2 SASEGT. Germline trimming cut 7 bases from V and 10 bases from J; bases unmatched to any gene: 9. This chain's CDR3 is CASKDSSGGAPQYF. CDR3 bases: TGTGCCAGCAAAGACTCTAGCGGGGGGGCCCCGCAGTATTTT.

This sequence joins TRBV20-1 and TRBJ2-5; D is unresolved. The V gene lost 3 bases and the J gene lost 7 bases, with 15 bases spanning the gap. Germline values: CDR1 DFQATT, CDR2 SNEGSKA (reference sequence). CDR3 size: 13 residues. The CDR3 is CSASPRRAGTQYF. DNA for the CDR3: TGCAGTGCTAGTCCTAGACGGGCAGGGACCCAGTACTTC.